Described below is a single TCR beta chain sequence and its context. Its recognized antigen is unknown. The sample holds no much larger clone one base away, and base qualities are not on file. This specimen belongs to a study of control samples from healthy donors and cancer patients (TCRdb year 2020). The library was built by means of the immunoSEQ multiplex PCR assay. Drawn from immuneACCESS, this table holds only the in-frame rearrangements with V and J called that TCRdb kept. Clones are partly lost; checked studies trace under half to an unresolved V gene and leave the rest unexplained. This sample is represented by 90,000 to 150,000 clones; roughly 89% of them were singletons. The top ten clones comprise over 10% of the sample. The CDR3 contains 13 residues, cysteine and phenylalanine counted. The kept DNA is CDR3 alone, 39 bases in frame from the first base. Based on the germline V gene (reference sequence), the CDR1 and CDR2 sequences are LGHDT and YNNKEL. V was cut back by 1 base and J by 10 bases, leaving a gap of 11 bases between them.

The sequenced material came from blood. This clonotype was sampled from a man in his thirties or forties in good health. The chain is made from TRBV3-1 (or the pseudogene TRBV3-2) and TRBJ2-1; the D segment cannot be called with confidence. The DNA sequence reads TGTGCCAGCAGCCAAGTGCTAGGTAAGGAGCAGTTCTTC. This yields the protein CASSQVLGKEQFF.